This T cell receptor beta chain is drawn from a study of blood T cell repertoires in COVID-19. Study summary: Material from acute and convalescent COVID-19 was sourced from the United States, Italy and Spain.

Germline CDR1 MNHEY, CDR2 SMNVEV (reference sequence). With 5 bases removed from V and 5 bases from J, the gap between germline ends came to 12 bases. The length of the CDR3 is 14 residues. In Seattle, patients joined the study during active infection and were tracked longitudinally. TCRdb's table, derived via immunoSEQ multiplex PCR, lists solely in-frame clones and lacks some. This sample has tens of thousands of clones, with about 92% found just once. The chain recombines TRBV27 with TRBJ1-4; D call uncertain. The specimen sequenced was peripheral blood. This receptor was identified in a man aged 50-60 years with COVID-19, enrolled during active disease. CDR3 residues: CASSPDEANEKLFF. The CDR3 nucleotides read TGTGCCAGCAGTCCCGATGAAGCCAATGAAAAACTGTTTTTT. Combining the CDR3 with reference TRBV27 and TRBJ1-4 gives the whole variable domain EAQVTQNPRYLITVTGKKLTVTCSQNMNHEYMSWYRQDPGLGLRQIYYSMNVEVTDKGDVPEGYKVSRKEKRNFPLILESPSPNQTSLYFCASSPDEANEKLFFGSGTQLSVL.